Listed below are T cell receptor beta chains from one sample, sequenced in a study of PD-1 blockade in classical Hodgkin lymphoma. The method was immunoSEQ multiplex PCR; TCRdb's version includes in-frame clones alone and lacks a portion of them. The sample contains about 41,000 clones, roughly 80% of which appear only once. The sequencing used peripheral blood mononuclear cells (PBMCs), collected at baseline. These receptors were collected from a human donor with classical Hodgkin lymphoma. CDR3s include the opening cysteine and the closing phenylalanine or tryptophan. A D gene is named only where the DNA matches it firmly. Clone size is given for some rows only: seen once, a few or many times, or a class if the clone is expanded.

size: NA; J: TRBJ2-3; D: TRBD2; V: TRBV11-2; DNA: TGTGCCAGCAGCCCCGGGACTAGCGGGAGAGGGGCAGATACGCAGTATTTT; CDR3: CASSPGTSGRGADTQYF
size: once; J: TRBJ1-5; D: NA; V: TRBV30; DNA: TGTGCCTGGACCCTCATGGGACTCTCTCAGCCCCAGCATTTT; CDR3: CAWTLMGLSQPQHF
size: NA; J: TRBJ1-1; D: TRBD1; V: TRBV7-9; DNA: TGTGCCAGCAGCTTAGCAGGGACAGCCAAAATGATGAACACTGAAGCTTTCTTT; CDR3: CASSLAGTAKMMNTEAFF
size: NA; J: TRBJ1-4; D: NA; V: TRBV27; DNA: TGTGCCAGCAGTTTCGGGGGGGCGAGGGGTGAAAAACTGTTTTTT; CDR3: CASSFGGARGEKLFF
size: NA; J: TRBJ2-5; D: TRBD2; V: TRBV19; DNA: TGTGCCAGTAGTATGAGGCTAGCGGGCTTTCAAGAGACCCAGTACTTC; CDR3: CASSMRLAGFQETQYF
size: NA; J: TRBJ2-7; D: NA; V: TRBV27; DNA: TGTGCCAGCAGTTTAAAGTTCCCCTACGAGCAGTACTTC; CDR3: CASSLKFPYEQYF
size: NA; J: TRBJ1-5; D: TRBD1; V: TRBV19; DNA: TGTGCCAGTAGGCTCGGGACAGGGGGCGGTCAGCCCCAGCATTTT; CDR3: CASRLGTGGGQPQHF
size: many; J: TRBJ2-6; D: NA; V: TRBV7-3; DNA: TGTGCCAGCAGCTCGCTTTCTGGGGCCAACGTCCTGACTTTC; CDR3: CASSSLSGANVLTF
size: NA; J: TRBJ1-5; D: NA; V: TRBV5-1; DNA: TGCGCCAGCAGCTTGTTTGGCAATCAGCCCCAGCATTTT; CDR3: CASSLFGNQPQHF
size: NA; J: TRBJ2-2; D: NA; V: TRBV5-1; DNA: TGCGCCAGCAGCTGGACCGGGACTCCCTCCACCGGGGAGCTGTTTTTT; CDR3: CASSWTGTPSTGELFF
size: NA; J: TRBJ1-1; D: TRBD1; V: TRBV29-1; DNA: TGCAGCGGCCGGGACAGCAACACTGAAGCTTTCTTT; CDR3: CSGRDSNTEAFF
size: few; J: TRBJ2-7; D: NA; V: TRBV28; DNA: TGTGCCAGCAGTTTGGGGTTTTACGAGCAGTACTTC; CDR3: CASSLGFYEQYF
size: NA; J: TRBJ1-5; D: TRBD1; V: TRBV6-1; DNA: TGTGCCAGCTCCACAGGGGGCCTAGGCAATCAGCCCCAGCATTTT; CDR3: CASSTGGLGNQPQHF
size: NA; J: TRBJ2-2; D: NA; V: TRBV7-3; DNA: TGTGCCAGCAGCTCGGGGTTGGGCACCGGGGAGCTGTTTTTT; CDR3: CASSSGLGTGELFF
size: many; J: TRBJ2-3; D: NA; V: TRBV5-1; DNA: TGCGCCAGCAGCTTGAGGGAAACAGATACGCAGTATTTT; CDR3: CASSLRETDTQYF
size: NA; J: TRBJ2-1; D: TRBD2; V: TRBV6-6; DNA: TGTGCCAGCACCCTAGCGGCTCAGAGCAATGAGCAGTTCTTC; CDR3: CASTLAAQSNEQFF
size: NA; J: TRBJ1-6; D: TRBD1; V: TRBV28; DNA: TGTGCCAGCAGTTCCTGGACAGGGGCACCCCTCCACTTT; CDR3: CASSSWTGAPLHF
size: NA; J: TRBJ2-7; D: TRBD2; V: TRBV25-1; DNA: TGTGCCAGCAGTGCAGCGGGAGGTTCCTACGAGCAGTACTTC; CDR3: CASSAAGGSYEQYF
size: NA; J: TRBJ1-5; D: NA; V: TRBV30; DNA: TGTGCCTGGAGTACCGGGACAAGGCTTGATCAGCCCCAGCATTTT; CDR3: CAWSTGTRLDQPQHF
size: NA; J: TRBJ2-1; D: TRBD1; V: TRBV27; DNA: TGTGCCAGCAGGAGGGGGCGGGTTCCCTACAATGAGCAGTTCTTC; CDR3: CASRRGRVPYNEQFF
size: NA; J: TRBJ2-3; D: TRBD1; V: TRBV4-3; DNA: TGCGCCAGCAGCCCAAATACAGGGGCCTCAGATACGCAGTATTTT; CDR3: CASSPNTGASDTQYF
size: NA; J: TRBJ2-6; D: NA; V: TRBV6-5; DNA: TGTGCCAGCAGGGCATTGCAGGGACCCAACGTCCTGACTTTC; CDR3: CASRALQGPNVLTF
size: NA; J: TRBJ2-3; D: TRBD1; V: TRBV18; DNA: TGTGCCAGCTCACTTTCGGGACAGGTCATTGATACGCAGTATTTT; CDR3: CASSLSGQVIDTQYF
size: NA; J: TRBJ1-1; D: TRBD1; V: TRBV6-5; DNA: TGTGCCAGCAGCTACGACCTCGGGACAGGGGTTAACGGAGCTTTCTTT; CDR3: CASSYDLGTGVNGAFF
size: NA; J: TRBJ1-2; D: TRBD1; V: TRBV7-3; DNA: TGTGCCAGCAGCCTAAACCCGGGACAGGGGGCGCCCGGCTATGGCTACACCTTC; CDR3: CASSLNPGQGAPGYGYTF
size: NA; J: TRBJ1-2; D: NA; V: TRBV7-9; DNA: TGTGCCAGCAGCTTAGCTCGACTCCTTTTTGGGTATGGCTACACCTTC; CDR3: CASSLARLLFGYGYTF
size: NA; J: TRBJ2-7; D: NA; V: TRBV30; DNA: TGTGCCTGGCAGGGGATCAACGAGCAGTACTTC; CDR3: CAWQGINEQYF
size: NA; J: TRBJ1-4; D: NA; V: TRBV27; DNA: TGTGCCAGCAGTTTAGGGGGACACGGTAATGAAAAACTGTTTTTT; CDR3: CASSLGGHGNEKLFF